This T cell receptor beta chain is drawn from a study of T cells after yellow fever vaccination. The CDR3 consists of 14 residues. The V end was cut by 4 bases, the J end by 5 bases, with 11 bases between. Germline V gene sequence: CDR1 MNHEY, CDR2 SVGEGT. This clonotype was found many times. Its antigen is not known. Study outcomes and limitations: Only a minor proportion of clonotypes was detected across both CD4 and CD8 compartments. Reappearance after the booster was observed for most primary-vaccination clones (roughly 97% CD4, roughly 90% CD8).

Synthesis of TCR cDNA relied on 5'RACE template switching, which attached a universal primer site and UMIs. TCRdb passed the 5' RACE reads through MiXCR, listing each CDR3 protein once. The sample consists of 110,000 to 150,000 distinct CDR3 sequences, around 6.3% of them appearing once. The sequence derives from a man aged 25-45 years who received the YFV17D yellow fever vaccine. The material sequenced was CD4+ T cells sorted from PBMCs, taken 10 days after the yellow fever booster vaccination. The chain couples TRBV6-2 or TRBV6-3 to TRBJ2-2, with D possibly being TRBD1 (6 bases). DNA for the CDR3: TGTGCCAGCAGTTGGACAGAACGAACCGGGGAGCTGTTTTTT. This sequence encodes CASSWTERTGELFF.